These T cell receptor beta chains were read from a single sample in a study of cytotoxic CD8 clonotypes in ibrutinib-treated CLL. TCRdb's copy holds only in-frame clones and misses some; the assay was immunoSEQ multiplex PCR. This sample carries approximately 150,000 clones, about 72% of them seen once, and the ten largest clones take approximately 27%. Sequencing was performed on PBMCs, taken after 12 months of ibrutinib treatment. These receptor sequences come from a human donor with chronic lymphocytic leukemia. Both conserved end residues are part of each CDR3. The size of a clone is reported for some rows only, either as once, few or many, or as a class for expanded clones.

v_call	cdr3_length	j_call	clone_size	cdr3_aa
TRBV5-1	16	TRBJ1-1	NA	CASSEAGAGMNTEAFF
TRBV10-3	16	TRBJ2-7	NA	CAISEAPGQGSYEQYF
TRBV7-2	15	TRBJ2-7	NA	CASSLGEFSAYEQYF
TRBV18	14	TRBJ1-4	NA	CASSPRQTNEKLFF
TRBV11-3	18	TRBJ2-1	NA	CASSLEVGAGIGYNEQFF
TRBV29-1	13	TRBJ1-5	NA	CSVDHACNQPQHF
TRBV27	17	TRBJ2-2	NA	CASSPRGGRGVTGELFF
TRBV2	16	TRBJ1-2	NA	CASSDGAQGGRAGYTF
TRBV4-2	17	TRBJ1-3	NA	CASSQAGPGGTGNTIYF
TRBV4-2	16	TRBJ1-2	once	CASSQEEIGLNYGYTF
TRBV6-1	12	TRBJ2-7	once	CASSESGYEQYF
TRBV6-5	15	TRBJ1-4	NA	CASSYGGTEAEKLFF